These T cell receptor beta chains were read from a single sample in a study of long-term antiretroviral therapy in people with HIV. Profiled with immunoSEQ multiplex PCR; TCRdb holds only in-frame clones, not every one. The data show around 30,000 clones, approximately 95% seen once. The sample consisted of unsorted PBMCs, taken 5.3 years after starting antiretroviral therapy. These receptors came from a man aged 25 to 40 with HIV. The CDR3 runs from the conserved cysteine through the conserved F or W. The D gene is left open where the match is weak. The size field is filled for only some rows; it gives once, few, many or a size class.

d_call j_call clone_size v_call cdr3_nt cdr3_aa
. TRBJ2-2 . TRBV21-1 TGTGCCAGCAGCAAAGCGCGGGGGTCCAACACCGGGGAGCTGTTTTTT CASSKARGSNTGELFF
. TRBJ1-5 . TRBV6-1 TGTGCCAGCAGTGAAAGCAATCAGCCCCAGCATTTT CASSESNQPQHF
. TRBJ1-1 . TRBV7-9 TGTGCCAGCAGCTCGTGGACAGAGACGAACACTGAAGCTTTCTTT CASSSWTETNTEAFF
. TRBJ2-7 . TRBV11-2 TGTGCCAGCAGCCCCTCGCGGGAGCAGTACTTC CASSPSREQYF
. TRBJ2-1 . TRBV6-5 TGTGCCAGCAGTTACTCGGGGGGACCCTACAATGAGCAGTTCTTC CASSYSGGPYNEQFF
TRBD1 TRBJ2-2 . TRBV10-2 TGCGCCAGCGGGACAGTCACCGGGGAGCTGTTTTTT CASGTVTGELFF
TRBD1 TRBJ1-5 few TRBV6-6 TGTGCCAGCAGTTACGGGACAGACCCGGCATTT CASSYGTDPAF
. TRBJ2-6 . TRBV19 TGTGCCAGTAGTCTCCGTCCCAGAGACTACTCTGGGGCCAACGTCCTGACTTTC CASSLRPRDYSGANVLTF
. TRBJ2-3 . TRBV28 TGTGCCAGCGAGGATGGGGGACTGGCTGTCACAGATACGCAGTATTTT CASEDGGLAVTDTQYF
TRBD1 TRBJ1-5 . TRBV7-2 TGTGCCAGCAGCTCGACAGGGGAGCGACAGCCCCAGCATTTT CASSSTGERQPQHF